This T cell receptor beta chain was sequenced during a study of T cells in Graves' hyperthyroidism and ophthalmopathy. From RNA transcripts, TCR beta CDR3 regions were amplified. First-round RT-PCR with HTBI primers amplified the TCR CDR3 region. Using its own MiXCR run on the multiplex PCR reads, TCRdb lists one record per CDR3 protein. Here the sample spans roughly 740,000 distinct CDR3 sequences, 15% to 20% being singletons. CDR1 and CDR2 (germline): LNHNV, YYDKDF (reference sequence). Deletions cut 4 bases from V and 5 bases from J, with 17 bases between. The CDR3 is made up of 15 amino acids. The sample holds a few counts of this clonotype.

Source material: blood. The TCR sequence derives from a man aged 18 to 30 with Graves' hyperthyroidism. This chain links TRBV15 with TRBJ2-5; tentatively, D is TRBD2 (5 bases). The CDR3 protein is CATSTSLRVGETQYF. The CDR3 nucleotides are TGTGCCACCAGCACTTCCTTGAGGGTAGGGGAGACCCAGTACTTC.